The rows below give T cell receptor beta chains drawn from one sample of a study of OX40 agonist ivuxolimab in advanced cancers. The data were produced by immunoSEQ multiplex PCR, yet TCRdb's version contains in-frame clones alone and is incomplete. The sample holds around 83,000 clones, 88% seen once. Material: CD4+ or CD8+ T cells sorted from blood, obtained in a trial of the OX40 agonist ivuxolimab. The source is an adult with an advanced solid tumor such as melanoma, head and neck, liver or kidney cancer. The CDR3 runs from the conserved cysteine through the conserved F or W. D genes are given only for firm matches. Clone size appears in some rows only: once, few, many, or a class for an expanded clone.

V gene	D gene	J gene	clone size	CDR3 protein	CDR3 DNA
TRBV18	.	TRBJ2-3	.	CASSPRSLTTDTQYF	TGTGCCAGCTCACCACGGAGTCTAACCACAGATACGCAGTATTTT
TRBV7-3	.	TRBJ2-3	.	CASSFSGTDTQYF	TGTGCCAGCAGCTTTAGCGGTACAGATACGCAGTATTTT
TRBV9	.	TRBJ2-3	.	CASTGTGGDTQYF	TGTGCCAGCACCGGGACCGGTGGGGATACGCAGTATTTT
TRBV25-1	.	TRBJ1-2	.	CASSEFVGGYTF	TGTGCCAGCAGTGAGTTCGTGGGGGGCTACACCTTC
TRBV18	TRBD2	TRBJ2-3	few	CASSPWTSGTDTQYF	TGTGCCAGCTCACCATGGACTAGCGGCACAGATACGCAGTATTTT
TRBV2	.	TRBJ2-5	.	CASSAWTHETQYF	TGTGCCAGCAGTGCTTGGACTCATGAGACCCAGTACTTC
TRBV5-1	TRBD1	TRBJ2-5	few	CASSTGQGQETQYF	TGCGCCAGCAGCACGGGACAGGGACAAGAGACCCAGTACTTC
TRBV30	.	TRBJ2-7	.	CAWGQNYEQYF	TGTGCCTGGGGGCAGAACTACGAGCAGTACTTC
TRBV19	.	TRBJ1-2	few	CASRQVAQRGGYTF	TGTGCCAGTCGCCAAGTGGCCCAAAGGGGTGGCTACACCTTC
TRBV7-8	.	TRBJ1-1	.	CASSYIGNTEAFF	TGTGCCAGCAGCTATATAGGGAACACTGAAGCTTTCTTT
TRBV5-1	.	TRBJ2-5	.	CASSLGQNQETQYF	TGCGCCAGCAGCTTGGGACAGAACCAAGAGACCCAGTACTTC
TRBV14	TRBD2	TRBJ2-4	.	CASSPSPGLGSKNIQYF	TGTGCCAGCAGCCCCTCTCCGGGACTAGGTTCCAAAAACATTCAGTACTTC
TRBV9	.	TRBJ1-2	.	CASSVDSNYGYTF	TGTGCCAGCAGCGTCGACAGTAACTATGGCTACACCTTC
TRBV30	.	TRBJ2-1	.	CAWTSEGHNEQFF	TGTGCCTGGACTAGCGAAGGGCACAATGAGCAGTTCTTC
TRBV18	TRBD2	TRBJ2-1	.	CASSPLGLAGSYNEQFF	TGTGCCAGCTCACCGCTAGGACTAGCGGGATCATACAATGAGCAGTTCTTC
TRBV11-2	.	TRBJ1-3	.	CASSSVGNTIYF	TGTGCCAGCAGCTCCGTTGGAAACACCATATATTTT